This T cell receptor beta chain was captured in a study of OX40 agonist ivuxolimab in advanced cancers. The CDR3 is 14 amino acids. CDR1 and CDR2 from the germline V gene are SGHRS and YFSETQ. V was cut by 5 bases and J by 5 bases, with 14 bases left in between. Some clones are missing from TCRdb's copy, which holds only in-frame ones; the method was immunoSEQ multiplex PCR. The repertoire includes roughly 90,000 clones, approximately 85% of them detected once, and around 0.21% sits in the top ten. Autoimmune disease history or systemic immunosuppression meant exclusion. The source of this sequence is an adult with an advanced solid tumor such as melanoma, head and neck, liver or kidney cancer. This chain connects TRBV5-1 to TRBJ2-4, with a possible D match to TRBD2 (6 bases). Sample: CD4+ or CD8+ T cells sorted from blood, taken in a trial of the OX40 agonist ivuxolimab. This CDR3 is CASRYGTGENIQYF. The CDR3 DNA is TGCGCCAGCAGATATGGGACTGGTGAAAACATTCAGTACTTC.